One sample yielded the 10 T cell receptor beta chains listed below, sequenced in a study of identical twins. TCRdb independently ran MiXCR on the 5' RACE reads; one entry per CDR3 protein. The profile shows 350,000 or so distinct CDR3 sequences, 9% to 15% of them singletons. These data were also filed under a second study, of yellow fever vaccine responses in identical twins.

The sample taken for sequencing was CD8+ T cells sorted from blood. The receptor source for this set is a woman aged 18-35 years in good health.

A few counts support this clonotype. CDR3 nucleotides: TGTGCCAGCAGTGGGTCGGACCCATCCTACGAGCAGTACTTC. It specifies CASSGSDPSYEQYF. The V and J genes are TRBV7-8 and TRBJ2-7; unclear D gene. The germline CDR1 and CDR2 sequences are SGHVS and FQNEAQ. The CDR3 loop spans 14 amino acids. V was shortened by 6 bases and J by 1 base, with 13 bases between the two germline ends.

The CDR3 protein is CASHIRVSSYEQYV. Written as DNA, the CDR3 is TGTGCCAGCCATATTAGGGTGAGCTCCTACGAGCAGTACGTC. V usage is TRBV7-8 and J usage is TRBJ2-7; D unresolved. The CDR3 totals 14 residues. V gave up 8 bases and J gave up 0 bases, with 14 bases separating them. From germline, CDR1 is SGHVS and CDR2 FQNEAQ.

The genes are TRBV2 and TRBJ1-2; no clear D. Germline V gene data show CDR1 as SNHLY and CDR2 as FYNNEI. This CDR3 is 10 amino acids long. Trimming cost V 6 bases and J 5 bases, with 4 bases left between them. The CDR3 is CASRAYGYTF. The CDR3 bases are TGTGCCAGCAGAGCATATGGCTACACCTTC.

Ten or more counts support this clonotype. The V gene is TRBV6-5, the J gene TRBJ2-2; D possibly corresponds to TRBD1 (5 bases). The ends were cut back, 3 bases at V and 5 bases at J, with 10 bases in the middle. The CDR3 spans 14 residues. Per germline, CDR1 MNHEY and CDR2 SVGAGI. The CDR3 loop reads CASSYGAGTGELFF. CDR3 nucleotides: TGTGCCAGCAGTTATGGAGCAGGGACCGGGGAGCTGTTTTTT.

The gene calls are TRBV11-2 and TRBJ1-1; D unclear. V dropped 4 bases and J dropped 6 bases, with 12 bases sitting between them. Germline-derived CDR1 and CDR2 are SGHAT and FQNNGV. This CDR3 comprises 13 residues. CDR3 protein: CASSSMDGSEAFF. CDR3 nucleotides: TGTGCCAGCAGCTCTATGGACGGGTCTGAAGCTTTCTTT.

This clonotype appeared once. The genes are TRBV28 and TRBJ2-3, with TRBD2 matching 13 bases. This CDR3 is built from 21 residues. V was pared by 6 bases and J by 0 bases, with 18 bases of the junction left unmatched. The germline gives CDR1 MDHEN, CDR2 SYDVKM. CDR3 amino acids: CASSSKIWTSGSQASTDTQYF. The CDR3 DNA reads TGTGCCAGCAGCTCCAAAATATGGACTAGCGGGAGTCAGGCGAGCACAGATACGCAGTATTTT. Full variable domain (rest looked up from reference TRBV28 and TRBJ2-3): DVKVTQSSRYLVKRTGEKVFLECVQDMDHENMFWYRQDPGLGLRLIYFSYDVKMKEKGDIPEGYSVSREKKERFSLILESASTNQTSMYLCASSSKIWTSGSQASTDTQYFGPGTRLTVL.

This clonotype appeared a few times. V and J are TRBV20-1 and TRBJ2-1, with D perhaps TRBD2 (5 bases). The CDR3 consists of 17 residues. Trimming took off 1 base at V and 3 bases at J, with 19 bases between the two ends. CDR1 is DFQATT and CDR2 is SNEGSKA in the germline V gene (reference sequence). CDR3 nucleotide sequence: TGCAGTGCTAGAGGTGACTACCCCCACCCCAACTACAATGAGCAGTTCTTC. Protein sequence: CSARGDYPHPNYNEQFF.

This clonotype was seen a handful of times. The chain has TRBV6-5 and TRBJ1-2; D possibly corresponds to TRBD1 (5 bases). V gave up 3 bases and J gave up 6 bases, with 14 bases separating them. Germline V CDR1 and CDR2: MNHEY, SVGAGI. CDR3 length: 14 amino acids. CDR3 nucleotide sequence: TGTGCCAGCAGTTATCGTTCAGGGTCTGATGGCTACACCTTC. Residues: CASSYRSGSDGYTF.

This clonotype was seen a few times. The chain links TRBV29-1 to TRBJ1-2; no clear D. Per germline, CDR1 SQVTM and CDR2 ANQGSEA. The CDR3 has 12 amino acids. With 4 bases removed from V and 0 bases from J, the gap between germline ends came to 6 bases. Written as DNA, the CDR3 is TGCAGCGTTGGACCGCCTAACTATGGCTACACCTTC. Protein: CSVGPPNYGYTF.

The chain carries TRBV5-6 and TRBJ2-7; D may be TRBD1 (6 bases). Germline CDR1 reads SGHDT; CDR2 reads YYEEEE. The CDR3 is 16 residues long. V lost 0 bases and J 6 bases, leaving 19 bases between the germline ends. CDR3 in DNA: TGTGCCAGCAGCTTGGAAGGGGACACCCTAAATCGCGAGCAGTACGTC. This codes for CASSLEGDTLNREQYV.